The 26 T cell receptor beta chains presented below share a single source sample, sequenced in a study of human T cells and chemical hapten exposure. Time point in this sample: patch test 2, 6 weeks after DPC sensitization. The sample's treatment: therapeutic diphenylcyclopropenone sensitization with weekly scalp DPC. TCRdb reanalysed the RACE reads using MiXCR and keeps one entry per CDR3 protein. Among about 26,000 distinct CDR3 sequences listed, over 8.5% were seen once. Sequences were derived from whole blood, sampled in connection with sensitization to the hapten diphenylcyclopropenone (DPC). The receptors come from a man younger than 40 with alopecia areata. Some clones in this sample may be carry-over from other donors' samples.

CDR3: CAISETNQPQHF. As DNA, the CDR3 is TGTGCCATCAGTGAGACCAATCAGCCCCAGCATTTT. The chain joins TRBV10-3 to TRBJ1-5; D uncertain. Trimming cost V 2 bases and J 3 bases, with 2 bases left between them. CDR3 length: 12 amino acids. CDR1 and CDR2 from the germline V gene are ENHRY and SYGVKD.

This clonotype occurred many times. The gene calls are TRBV6-2 or TRBV6-3 and TRBJ2-1; D perhaps matches TRBD2 (6 bases). This CDR3 is built from 13 residues. The V gene lost 7 bases and the J gene lost 4 bases, with 11 bases spanning the gap. Germline V gives CDR1 MNHEY, CDR2 SVGEGT. CDR3 amino acids: CASTWDFYNEQFF. The CDR3 DNA is TGTGCCAGCACCTGGGACTTTTACAATGAGCAGTTCTTC.

This chain uses TRBV18 with TRBJ2-1; D uncertain. V lost 2 bases, J lost 0 bases, and 8 bases lay in between. Germline CDR1 reads KGHSH; CDR2 reads LQKENI. This CDR3 is built from 15 residues. The CDR3 DNA follows: TGTGCCAGCTCACCAGAGTACAGCTCCTACAATGAGCAGTTCTTC. Translated, it gives CASSPEYSSYNEQFF.

This CDR3 reads CSACGASGVEAFF. Here the CDR3 DNA reads TGCAGTGCTTGCGGGGCGTCCGGGGTTGAAGCTTTCTTT. The chain employs TRBV20-1 and TRBJ1-1, with a weak D call TRBD1 (5 bases). The CDR3 is 13 amino acids. Trimming took 5 bases from V and 7 from J, leaving 17 bases between them. The V gene's germline CDR1 is DFQATT and CDR2 SNEGSKA (reference sequence).

V and J are TRBV29-1 and TRBJ2-3; TRBD1 agrees at 7 bases. CDR3 length equals 14 residues. CDR1 is SQVTM, CDR2 ANQGSEA, per germline. V shed 3 bases and J 1 base; nucleotides not matched to a gene: 4. The CDR3 region is CSVEWDRGTDTQYF. CDR3 sequence (DNA): TGCAGCGTTGAGTGGGACAGAGGCACAGATACGCAGTATTTT.

The chain links TRBV24-1 to TRBJ2-2; D may correspond to TRBD1 or TRBD2 (5 bases each). Germline-derived CDR1 and CDR2 are KGHDR and SFDVKD. The V end was cut by 3 bases, the J end by 4 bases, with 17 bases between. The CDR3 runs 17 residues. In DNA form, the CDR3 reads TGTGCCACCAGTGATCTCCCAGGTCCTGGGGGCACCGGGGAGCTGTTTTTT. Protein sequence: CATSDLPGPGGTGELFF.

This clonotype was recorded at least ten times. V is TRBV6-5 and J is TRBJ1-1; D not certain. The CDR3 length is 15 residues. Germline-derived CDR1 and CDR2 are MNHEY and SVGAGI. The V and J ends lost 5 bases and 0 bases respectively, with 13 bases between them. CDR3 loop: CASSPPLQVNTEAFF. Here the CDR3 DNA reads TGTGCCAGCAGTCCACCCCTGCAAGTGAACACTGAAGCTTTCTTT.

The table lists this clonotype with many counts. V usage is TRBV6-2 or TRBV6-3 and J usage is TRBJ2-7; perhaps TRBD2 as D (6 bases). CDR1 is MNHEY and CDR2 is SVGEGT in the germline V gene. Trimming shortened V by 3 bases and J by 1 base, and 16 bases separated the two germline ends. The CDR3 is made up of 16 amino acids. CDR3 sequence: CASSYGGTSGSYEQYF. CDR3 nucleotide sequence: TGTGCCAGCAGTTATGGGGGGACCAGTGGGTCCTACGAGCAGTACTTC.

This chain links TRBV9 with TRBJ2-3; 7 bases agree with TRBD1. J gave up 1 base and V 3 bases, and 8 bases lay outside the gene matches. CDR1 and CDR2 from the germline V gene are SGDLS and YYNGEE. The CDR3 runs 16 residues. The CDR3 nucleotides are TGTGCCAGCAGCGGGTCGGACAGGCCGCGCACAGATACGCAGTATTTT. It codes for CASSGSDRPRTDTQYF.

The chain combines TRBV7-3 with TRBJ1-3; D gene uncertain. V lost 4 bases to trimming and J lost 0 bases, with 4 bases between them. The CDR3 runs 13 residues. Germline CDR1 and CDR2: SGHTA and FQGTGA. This chain's CDR3 is CASSSNSGNTIYF. The CDR3 bases are TGTGCCAGCAGCTCAAACTCTGGAAACACCATATATTTT.

CDR3 nucleotide sequence: TGTGCCAGCCGCTCCACCCCCGAGGCCCAGTACTTC. Amino acids: CASRSTPEAQYF. V is TRBV12-3 or TRBV12-4 and J is TRBJ2-5; D not resolved. The CDR3 has 12 amino acids. Trimming stripped 8 bases from V and 9 bases from J, with 16 bases between.

This clonotype has ten or more counts. The chain is built from TRBV6-6 and TRBJ2-7, with TRBD1 identical over 9 bases. Germline V gene data show CDR1 as MNHNY and CDR2 as SVGAGI (reference sequence). With V trimmed by 8 bases and J by 6 bases, 20 bases remained unmatched. The CDR3 covers 17 residues. CDR3 protein: CASANSGQGPHLREQYF. CDR3 bases: TGTGCCAGCGCAAATTCCGGACAGGGGCCCCATTTGCGCGAGCAGTACTTC.

The table lists this clonotype with many counts. The chain uses TRBV3-1 and TRBJ1-4; TRBD1 agrees at 9 bases. Trimming took 4 bases from V and 7 from J; bases not matched to a gene: 16. The CDR3 sequence is 18 residues long. Germline lookup yields CDR1 LGHDT and CDR2 YNNKEL (reference sequence). DNA for the CDR3: TGTGCCAGCAGCCTACTTCCGGGACAGGGTGTTGTTGGTGAAAAACTGTTTTTT. Amino acids: CASSLLPGQGVVGEKLFF.

CDR3 in amino acids: CASSPWTSGSSYEQYF. CDR3 coding DNA: TGTGCCAGCAGTCCCTGGACTAGCGGGTCTTCCTACGAGCAGTACTTC. The V and J genes are TRBV6-6 and TRBJ2-7, with TRBD2 identical over 11 bases. The germline gives CDR1 MNHNY, CDR2 SVGAGI (reference sequence). V dropped 5 bases and J dropped 1; count of bases not matched to a gene: 7. The CDR3 totals 16 residues.

The chain joins TRBV29-1 to TRBJ1-2; D possibly corresponds to TRBD1 (6 bases). V lost 5 bases to trimming and J lost 5 bases, with 15 bases between them. The CDR3 totals 13 residues. From germline, CDR1 is SQVTM and CDR2 ANQGSEA. The CDR3 DNA is TGCAGCGTTCTGGAGGGGGGCGATTATGGCTACACCTTC. Its translation: CSVLEGGDYGYTF.

This clonotype was recorded many times. The rearrangement links TRBV27 to TRBJ2-7, with 13 bases identical to TRBD2. This CDR3 spans 15 amino acids. Trimming at V came to 9 bases and at J to 5 bases, leaving 10 bases not matched to a gene. Per the germline V gene, CDR1 is MNHEY and CDR2 is SMNVEV (reference sequence). CDR3: CASQSGLAGMNEQYF. In nucleotides, the CDR3 is TGTGCCAGTCAGTCGGGACTAGCGGGAATGAACGAGCAGTACTTC.

This rearrangement joins TRBV20-1 to TRBJ1-3; the D gene is possibly TRBD1 (5 bases). Germline-derived CDR1 and CDR2 are DFQATT and SNEGSKA (reference sequence). With 2 bases removed from V and 2 bases from J, the gap between germline ends came to 7 bases. The CDR3 is 13 amino acids. The CDR3 loop is CSARRGAGNTIYF. In nucleotides, the CDR3 is TGCAGTGCTAGAAGGGGAGCTGGAAACACCATATATTTT.

In its sample, this clonotype was seen a few times. The chain is built from TRBV29-1 and TRBJ2-7, with D perhaps matching TRBD1 (6 bases). This CDR3 comprises 13 residues. The germline V gene has CDR1 SQVTM and CDR2 ANQGSEA. The germline V and J ends were trimmed by 3 bases and 4 bases, with 13 bases remaining between them. The CDR3 protein is CSVEESTGYEQYF. CDR3 nucleotide sequence: TGCAGCGTTGAGGAATCGACAGGATACGAGCAGTACTTC.

This clonotype was counted ten times or more. This chain joins TRBV6-2 or TRBV6-3 and TRBJ2-4; D possibly corresponds to TRBD1 (6 bases). V gave up 2 bases and J gave up 7 bases, with 12 bases separating them. Germline V gene data show CDR1 as MNHEY and CDR2 as SVGEGT. CDR3 length: 14 amino acids. The CDR3 loop reads CASSYGPTGNIQYF. DNA for the CDR3: TGTGCCAGCAGTTACGGGCCAACAGGGAACATTCAGTACTTC.

This clonotype was counted at least ten times. This chain joins TRBV19 and TRBJ2-4, with D maybe TRBD2 (6 bases). The CDR3 extends over 18 amino acids. Germline V gene sequence: CDR1 LNHDA, CDR2 SQIVND (reference sequence). The V and J ends lost 2 bases and 3 bases respectively, with 20 bases between them. CDR3 DNA: TGTGCCAGTAGTATACCAGGGAGCCTAGCGAGTGGCAAAAACATTCAGTACTTC. Residues: CASSIPGSLASGKNIQYF.

The J gene is TRBJ1-1, the V gene TRBV15; 8 nucleotides match TRBD1. V lost 0 bases and J lost 7; bases outside the gene matches: 4. Germline values: CDR1 LNHNV, CDR2 YYDKDF (reference sequence). This CDR3 comprises 14 residues. CDR3 sequence: CATSRDQGASEAFF. CDR3 DNA sequence: TGTGCCACCAGCAGAGATCAGGGGGCAAGTGAAGCTTTCTTT.

This clonotype was detected many times. This chain links TRBV14 with TRBJ1-2, with 9 bases identical to TRBD1. The CDR3 has 14 amino acids. Germline V CDR1 and CDR2: SGHDN, FVKESK. The trim removed 5 bases at V and 7 bases at J, leaving 8 bases unmatched. The CDR3 is CASSEQGAVSGYTF. In DNA, the CDR3 is TGTGCCAGCAGCGAACAGGGGGCAGTCAGTGGCTACACCTTC.

At least ten counts were recorded for this clonotype. The chain couples TRBV15 to TRBJ1-5; 7 nucleotides line up with TRBD1. The CDR3 loop spans 16 amino acids. Trimming cost V 1 base and J 2 bases; bases outside gene matches: 5. Germline V lookup: CDR1 LNHNV, CDR2 YYDKDF (reference sequence). The CDR3 DNA is TGTGCCACCAGCAGAGCAGACAGGGTTGGCAATCAGCCCCAGCATTTT. It codes for CATSRADRVGNQPQHF.

There are many counts of this clonotype. The chain has TRBV12-3 or TRBV12-4 and TRBJ1-2, with unresolved D. CDR3 length: 13 amino acids. V was clipped by 5 bases and J by 2 bases, with 9 bases between them. This CDR3 reads CASSTPWNYGYTF. DNA of the CDR3: TGTGCCAGCAGTACCCCCTGGAACTATGGCTACACCTTC.

Many counts were recorded for this clonotype. The chain recombines TRBV20-1 with TRBJ1-3; D is unresolved. Trimming removed 3 bases from V and 0 bases from J, with 9 bases in between. The CDR3 spans 14 residues. Germline V gene data show CDR1 as DFQATT and CDR2 as SNEGSKA (reference sequence). The CDR3 reads CSASRHNSGNTIYF. In DNA, the CDR3 is TGCAGTGCTAGCCGTCATAACTCTGGAAACACCATATATTTT.

This clonotype was found many times. The J gene is TRBJ2-2, the V gene TRBV4-3; either TRBD1 or TRBD2 may fit D (6 bases each). Between the trimmed V and J ends, which lost 3 bases and 7 bases, there was a span of 15 bases. This CDR3 comprises 15 residues. In germline, CDR1 is LGHNA, CDR2 YSLEER. The CDR3 reads CASSQSQGLVGELFF. CDR3 DNA sequence: TGCGCCAGCAGCCAGTCACAGGGACTGGTCGGGGAGCTGTTTTTT.